The present T cell receptor beta chain was sequenced within a study of blood T cell repertoires in COVID-19. Study as a whole: The origin of the acute and convalescent COVID-19 samples was the United States, Italy and Spain.

The CDR3 covers 13 residues. Per germline, CDR1 ENHRY and CDR2 SYGVKD. Trimming removed 4 bases from V and 5 bases from J, with 11 bases in between. Original processing notes: Reference gene primers were amplified, and this amplification served to estimate nucleated cell counts. Measured with immunoSEQ multiplex PCR; TCRdb has only the in-frame clones, and not every one. The DNA was the basis for D and trimming; V, J and clone size are from that table. The data contain 100,000 to 120,000 clones, about 87% of them singletons. The sequenced sample was peripheral blood. This TCR derives from a woman in her fifties or sixties with acute or convalescent COVID-19. The chain combines TRBV10-3 with TRBJ2-5; perhaps TRBD2 as D (5 bases). CDR3 DNA sequence: TGTGCCATCAGTGTCGAGGGATGGGAGACCCAGTACTTC. Protein product: CAISVEGWETQYF.